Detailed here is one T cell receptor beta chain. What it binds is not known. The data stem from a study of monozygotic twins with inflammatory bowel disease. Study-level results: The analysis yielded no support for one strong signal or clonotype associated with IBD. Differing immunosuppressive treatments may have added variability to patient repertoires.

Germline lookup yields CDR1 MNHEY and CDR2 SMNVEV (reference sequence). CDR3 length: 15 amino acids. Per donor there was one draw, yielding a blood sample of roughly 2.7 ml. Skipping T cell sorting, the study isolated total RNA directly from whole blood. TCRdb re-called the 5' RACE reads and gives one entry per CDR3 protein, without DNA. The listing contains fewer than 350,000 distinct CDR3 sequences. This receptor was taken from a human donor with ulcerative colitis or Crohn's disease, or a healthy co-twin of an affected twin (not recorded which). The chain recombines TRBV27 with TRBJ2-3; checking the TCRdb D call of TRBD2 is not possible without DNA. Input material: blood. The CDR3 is CASSPETLGPYTQYF.